A single sample gave rise to the 32 T cell receptor beta chains below, sequenced in a study of T cell repertoires in cytomegalovirus infection. TCRdb recomputed calls from the reads with MiXCR, one row per CDR3 protein. The table shows about 71,000 distinct CDR3 sequences, with 20% occurring only once. These receptors are not linked to any known antigen. The source was CD8+ T cells from cultured PBMCs, collected from culture after CMV antigen stimulation. Receptors originate from a human donor in good health (CMV status not recorded). Some clones in this sample may be carry-over from other donors' samples.

This chain connects TRBV6-8 to TRBJ1-2; 7 bases line up with TRBD1. V lost 0 bases to trimming and J lost 8 bases; unmatched junction nucleotides: 6. CDR1 and CDR2 from the germline V gene are MNHGY and SAAAGT. This CDR3 has 14 amino acids. This chain's CDR3 is CASSYSGRGEGYTF. The CDR3, as DNA: TGTGCCAGCAGTTACTCAGGCAGGGGGGAAGGCTACACCTTC.

The chain is built from TRBV4-1 and TRBJ2-1, with D perhaps being TRBD1 or TRBD2 (6 bases each). CDR1 and CDR2 (germline): MGHRA, YSYEKL. The CDR3 is 15 residues long. V lost 1 base and J lost 6, with 13 bases in between. The CDR3 nucleotides are TGCGCCAGCAGCCAAGTGCAGGGGAGGCTCAATGAGCAGTTCTTC. Translation gives CASSQVQGRLNEQFF.

V usage is TRBV20-1 and J usage is TRBJ1-2; no clear D. Germline V lookup: CDR1 DFQATT, CDR2 SNEGSKA (reference sequence). The CDR3 is 12 residues long. Between the trimmed V and J ends, which lost 5 bases and 6 bases, there was a span of 13 bases. CDR3 nucleotide sequence: TGCAGTGCTGAGCGCGGGGTTGATGGCTACACCTTC. This gives the protein CSAERGVDGYTF.

V is TRBV11-2 and J is TRBJ1-2, with TRBD1 matching 8 bases. Germline lookup yields CDR1 SGHAT and CDR2 FQNNGV. The length of the CDR3 is 12 residues. The V gene end was trimmed by 8 bases and the J gene end by 10 bases; junction bases not matched to a gene: 9. CDR3 sequence: CASGETGVDYTF. The CDR3 nucleotides are TGTGCCAGCGGTGAGACAGGGGTTGACTACACCTTC.

The chain carries TRBV12-3 or TRBV12-4 and TRBJ1-6; the match to TRBD1 covers 8 bases. Unmatched junction bases numbered 3, after V lost 5 bases and J lost 12 bases. This CDR3 contains 12 residues. The DNA for the CDR3 is TGTGCCAGCAGTCCGACAGGGGTACCCCTCCACTTT. As protein: CASSPTGVPLHF.

This clonotype was seen a few times. The chain uses TRBV20-1 and TRBJ2-2; 8 nucleotides line up with TRBD1. This CDR3 comprises 16 residues. Trimming at V came to 0 bases and at J to 3 bases, leaving 6 bases not matched to a gene. From germline, CDR1 is DFQATT and CDR2 SNEGSKA (reference sequence). The CDR3 loop reads CSARDHGQGDTGELFF. CDR3 DNA sequence: TGCAGTGCTAGAGACCACGGACAGGGCGACACCGGGGAGCTGTTTTTT.

There are a few counts of this clonotype. The chain is built from TRBV7-2 and TRBJ1-1; 9 nucleotides line up with TRBD1. The CDR3 has 15 residues. CDR1 and CDR2 from the germline V gene are SGHTA and FQGNSA. V shed 5 bases, J shed 3 bases, and the junction held 7 bases outside the gene matches. This CDR3 is CASSPRDRADTEAFF. CDR3 bases: TGTGCCAGCAGCCCAAGGGACAGGGCGGACACTGAAGCTTTCTTT.

This clonotype turned up a few times. The rearrangement joins TRBV20-1 to TRBJ2-3, with 7 bases matching TRBD1. Germline lookup yields CDR1 DFQATT and CDR2 SNEGSKA (reference sequence). The CDR3 extends over 14 amino acids. With 6 bases clipped from V and 0 bases from J, the junction kept 6 bases outside the gene matches. For the CDR3, the DNA is TGCAGTGCACATCCGGGACAGAGCACAGATACGCAGTATTTT. This gives the protein CSAHPGQSTDTQYF.

This clonotype has more than one count but fewer than ten. The chain recombines TRBV7-3 with TRBJ2-5; 10 bases agree with TRBD2. V was pared by 2 bases and J by 3 bases, with 6 bases of the junction left unmatched. Germline lookup yields CDR1 SGHTA and CDR2 FQGTGA. The CDR3 extends over 16 amino acids. The CDR3 DNA reads as TGTGCCAGCAGCTTAGGGAGCGGGGGGGCCAAAGAGACCCAGTACTTC. Translation gives CASSLGSGGAKETQYF.

Only a few counts were recorded for this clonotype. The CDR3 spells CASSLTTGVTSSYNEQFF. Here the CDR3 DNA reads TGTGCCAGCAGCTTAACAACGGGTGTTACAAGCTCCTACAATGAGCAGTTCTTC. The chain combines TRBV7-8 with TRBJ2-1; D remains ambiguous. Trimming cost V 2 bases and J 0 bases, with 17 bases left between them. This CDR3 contains 18 residues. The germline V gene encodes CDR1 SGHVS and CDR2 FQNEAQ.

The CDR3 DNA follows: TGTGCCATCCGTGGTTTCGCAGCGGATAGACAAGAGACCCAGTACTTC. Amino acids: CAIRGFAADRQETQYF. The rearrangement uses TRBV10-3 and TRBJ2-5; tentatively, D is TRBD2 (5 bases). This CDR3 has 16 residues. Germline V gene sequence: CDR1 ENHRY, CDR2 SYGVKD. Trimming cost V 8 bases and J 2 bases, with 21 bases left between them.

This clonotype has just a few counts. The chain carries TRBV7-8 and TRBJ1-1; tentative D call: TRBD1 (5 bases). This CDR3 is built from 19 residues. V lost 1 base and J 1 base, leaving 22 bases between the germline ends. Germline CDR1 SGHVS, CDR2 FQNEAQ. The CDR3 DNA is TGTGCCAGCAGCTTAGTTTCAGGGATGGGGTTCAGAAGGAACACTGAAGCTTTCTTT. Protein: CASSLVSGMGFRRNTEAFF. The whole variable domain, remainder taken from reference TRBV7-8 and TRBJ1-1, is GAGVSQSPRYKVAKRGQDVALRCDPISGHVSLFWYQQALGQGPEFLTYFQNEAQLDKSGLPSDRFFAERPEGSVSTLKIQRTQQEDSAVYLCASSLVSGMGFRRNTEAFFGQGTRLTVV.

About this clonotype itself: Being one base from a much bigger clone, this may be a read error. The CDR3 here is CASRYNNEQFF. For the CDR3, the DNA is TGTGCCAGCAGATATAACAATGAGCAGTTCTTC. V and J are TRBV7-4 and TRBJ2-1; D is uncertain. V lost 6 bases, J lost 5 bases, and 5 bases lay in between. CDR1 SGHVT and CDR2 SQSDAQ come from the germline V gene. This CDR3 region has 11 residues.

This clonotype has more than one count but fewer than ten. This rearrangement joins TRBV12-3 or TRBV12-4 to TRBJ1-3, with 8 bases fitting TRBD1. The CDR3 spans 16 residues. V shed 3 bases and J 0 bases; nucleotides not matched to a gene: 4. CDR3 loop: CASSFGQGSSGNTIYF. DNA for the CDR3: TGTGCCAGCAGTTTCGGACAGGGAAGCTCTGGAAACACCATATATTTT.

The chain joins TRBV6-1 to TRBJ2-3; D not resolved. Germline CDR1 and CDR2: MNHNS and SASEGT. The ends were cut back, 0 bases at V and 2 bases at J, with 6 bases in the middle. This CDR3 is 14 amino acids long. The CDR3 is CASSEARYTDTQYF. The CDR3 DNA sequence: TGTGCCAGCAGTGAAGCCCGTTACACAGATACGCAGTATTTT.

V is TRBV9 and J is TRBJ1-1; the D is unclear. The CDR3 covers 15 residues. The ends were cut back, 0 bases at V and 5 bases at J, with 14 bases in the middle. Germline CDR1 reads SGDLS; CDR2 reads YYNGEE. The CDR3 coding sequence is TGTGCCAGCAGCGTAGTCGCGGGGAGTGGGACTGAAGCTTTCTTT. Encoded protein: CASSVVAGSGTEAFF.

The chain couples TRBV6-2 or TRBV6-3 to TRBJ2-7, with D uncertain. The CDR3 covers 12 residues. Trimming shortened V by 2 bases and J by 3 bases, and 5 bases separated the two germline ends. Per germline, CDR1 MNHEY and CDR2 SVGEGT. In nucleotides, the CDR3 is TGTGCCAGCAGTTACGCCATCTACGAGCAGTACTTC. This translates into CASSYAIYEQYF.

This clonotype was found a few times. V and J are TRBV28 and TRBJ2-5; TRBD1 agrees at 10 bases. The CDR3 consists of 16 residues. V shed 5 bases, J shed 5 bases, and the junction held 11 bases outside the gene matches. CDR1 MDHEN and CDR2 SYDVKM come from the germline V gene. This CDR3 reads CASSTLGQGVRETQYF. In DNA form, the CDR3 reads TGTGCCAGCAGTACATTAGGACAGGGGGTAAGGGAGACCCAGTACTTC.

This clonotype has only a few counts. V gene TRBV9 combines with J gene TRBJ2-7, with 7 bases lining up with TRBD1. J was trimmed by 5 bases and V by 4 bases; bases with no gene match: 9. From germline, CDR1 is SGDLS and CDR2 YYNGEE. This CDR3 comprises 14 residues. The CDR3 DNA follows: TGTGCCAGCAGCTTACAGGGGTCTCGGGACGAGCAGTACTTC. Translated, it gives CASSLQGSRDEQYF.

This clonotype was observed a handful of times. The chain links TRBV6-5 to TRBJ2-1; possibly TRBD1 for D (6 bases). Germline V gene data show CDR1 as MNHEY and CDR2 as SVGAGI. CDR3 length: 14 amino acids. Trimming stripped 5 bases from V and 8 bases from J, with 16 bases between. In DNA form, the CDR3 reads TGTGCCAGCAGTAGCTGGACAGTGACAGATGAGCAGTTCTTC. This gives the protein CASSSWTVTDEQFF.

This chain links TRBV7-6 with TRBJ1-1; D unresolved. The CDR3 has 15 residues. Germline V lookup: CDR1 SGHVS, CDR2 FNYEAQ. The germline V and J ends were trimmed by 4 bases and 0 bases, with 12 bases remaining between them. The CDR3 DNA reads as TGTGCCAGCAGCTCACCGGTGGGGATGAACACTGAAGCTTTCTTT. Translation gives CASSSPVGMNTEAFF.

This clonotype was found a few times. The rearrangement uses TRBV5-6 and TRBJ2-1, with TRBD2 identical over 13 bases. With V trimmed by 3 bases and J by 2 bases, 5 bases remained unmatched. CDR1 and CDR2 from the germline V gene are SGHDT and YYEEEE. CDR3 size: 17 residues. The CDR3 nucleotides are TGTGCCAGCAGCTCCAGACTAGCGGGGGGACCCTACAATGAGCAGTTCTTC. Protein: CASSSRLAGGPYNEQFF.

The rearrangement links TRBV5-6 to TRBJ1-4; D is unclear. Germline V lookup: CDR1 SGHDT, CDR2 YYEEEE. Trimming removed 0 bases at V and 11 bases at J, with 11 bases between. This CDR3 is 13 amino acids long. The CDR3 loop is CASSLGANEKLFF. The CDR3 nucleotides read TGTGCCAGCAGCTTGGGGGCGAACGAGAAACTGTTTTTT.

Written as DNA, the CDR3 is TGTGCCAGCAGCTTAGCTACTACGAACTCCTACAATGAGCAGTTCTTC. Protein sequence: CASSLATTNSYNEQFF. The chain recombines TRBV7-9 with TRBJ2-1; no definite D call. The length of the CDR3 is 16 residues. CDR1 and CDR2 (germline): SEHNR, FQNEAQ (reference sequence). Trimming left V 0 bases short and J 0 bases short, with 9 bases between. Based on the CDR3 plus reference TRBV7-9 and TRBJ2-1, the full variable domain is DTGVSQNPRHKITKRGQNVTFRCDPISEHNRLYWYRQTLGQGPEFLTYFQNEAQLEKSRLLSDRFSAERPKGSFSTLEIQRTEQGDSAMYLCASSLATTNSYNEQFFGPGTRLTVL.

Only a few counts were recorded for this clonotype. The chain is built from TRBV6-2 or TRBV6-3 and TRBJ1-1; TRBD1 might be the D (5 bases). CDR1 and CDR2 from the germline V gene are MNHEY and SVGEGT. Trimming took 4 bases from V and 2 from J, leaving 11 bases between them. CDR3 length equals 14 residues. CDR3 sequence: CASSFDSFNTEAFF. The CDR3 DNA follows: TGTGCCAGCAGTTTCGACAGTTTCAACACTGAAGCTTTCTTT.

This clonotype was counted a few times. The genes are TRBV5-5 and TRBJ2-7; 10 bases are shared with TRBD2. The germline V gene has CDR1 SGHKS and CDR2 YYEKEE (reference sequence). V shed 0 bases, J shed 6 bases, and the junction held 3 bases outside the gene matches. The CDR3 has 14 amino acids. This CDR3 reads CASSLAGLAAEQYF. In DNA form, the CDR3 reads TGTGCCAGCAGCTTGGCTGGACTAGCGGCCGAGCAGTACTTC.

This CDR3 reads CASGLQLTEAFF. CDR3 bases: TGTGCTAGTGGTTTACAGCTCACTGAAGCTTTCTTT. The chain employs TRBV12-5 and TRBJ1-1; no reliable D call. CDR3 length: 12 residues. Trimming cost V 3 bases and J 4 bases, with 6 bases left between them. Germline-derived CDR1 and CDR2 are LGHNT and FRNRAP.

A few counts support this clonotype. This chain's CDR3 is CASSPSRVQETQYF. The CDR3 bases are TGTGCCAGCAGCCCCAGCCGGGTCCAAGAGACCCAGTACTTC. The V and J genes are TRBV7-2 and TRBJ2-5, with D unresolved. The CDR3 covers 14 residues. V gave up 5 bases and J gave up 1 base, with 11 bases separating them. CDR1 and CDR2 (germline): SGHTA, FQGNSA. Full variable domain (missing parts from reference TRBV7-2 and TRBJ2-5): GAGVSQSPSNKVTEKGKDVELRCDPISGHTALYWYRQSLGQGLEFLIYFQGNSAPDKSGLPSDRFSAERTGGSVSTLTIQRTQQEDSAVYLCASSPSRVQETQYFGPGTRLLVL.

The chain employs TRBV7-2 and TRBJ1-2; D is unclear. With 1 base removed from V and 8 bases from J, the gap between germline ends came to 17 bases. The CDR3 length is 15 residues. The V gene's germline CDR1 is SGHTA and CDR2 FQGNSA. CDR3 in DNA: TGTGCCAGCAGCTTAGAGGGCCAGGCCATCGGGGGCTACACCTTC. Translation: CASSLEGQAIGGYTF.

This CDR3 is CASSLGASIQETQYF. The CDR3 nucleotides read TGTGCCAGCAGCTTAGGGGCTAGCATCCAAGAGACCCAGTACTTC. The chain links TRBV7-9 to TRBJ2-5; TRBD2 might be the D (5 bases). Germline V lookup: CDR1 SEHNR, CDR2 FQNEAQ (reference sequence). Trimming took 1 base from V and 1 from J, leaving 10 bases between them. The CDR3 totals 15 residues.

The rearrangement joins TRBV2 to TRBJ2-1, with TRBD2 as a possible D gene (6 bases). Trimming took off 6 bases at V and 7 bases at J, with 16 bases between the two ends. There are 14 residues in the CDR3. Germline-derived CDR1 and CDR2 are SNHLY and FYNNEI. Here the CDR3 reads CASRQPLEGNEQFF. DNA for the CDR3: TGTGCCAGCAGGCAGCCCCTGGAGGGGAATGAGCAGTTCTTC.

As regards this clonotype: This may stem from a read error, because a much larger clone lies one nucleotide away. The J gene is TRBJ2-3, the V gene TRBV7-2; 9 bases are a match to TRBD1. The junction had 4 bases not matched to a gene; V was cut back by 2 bases and J by 4 bases. Germline V gives CDR1 SGHTA, CDR2 FQGNSA. The CDR3 has 15 amino acids. The CDR3 region is CASSLLTGGADTQYF. In DNA, the CDR3 is TGTGCCAGCAGCTTACTGACAGGGGGAGCAGATACGCAGTATTTT.